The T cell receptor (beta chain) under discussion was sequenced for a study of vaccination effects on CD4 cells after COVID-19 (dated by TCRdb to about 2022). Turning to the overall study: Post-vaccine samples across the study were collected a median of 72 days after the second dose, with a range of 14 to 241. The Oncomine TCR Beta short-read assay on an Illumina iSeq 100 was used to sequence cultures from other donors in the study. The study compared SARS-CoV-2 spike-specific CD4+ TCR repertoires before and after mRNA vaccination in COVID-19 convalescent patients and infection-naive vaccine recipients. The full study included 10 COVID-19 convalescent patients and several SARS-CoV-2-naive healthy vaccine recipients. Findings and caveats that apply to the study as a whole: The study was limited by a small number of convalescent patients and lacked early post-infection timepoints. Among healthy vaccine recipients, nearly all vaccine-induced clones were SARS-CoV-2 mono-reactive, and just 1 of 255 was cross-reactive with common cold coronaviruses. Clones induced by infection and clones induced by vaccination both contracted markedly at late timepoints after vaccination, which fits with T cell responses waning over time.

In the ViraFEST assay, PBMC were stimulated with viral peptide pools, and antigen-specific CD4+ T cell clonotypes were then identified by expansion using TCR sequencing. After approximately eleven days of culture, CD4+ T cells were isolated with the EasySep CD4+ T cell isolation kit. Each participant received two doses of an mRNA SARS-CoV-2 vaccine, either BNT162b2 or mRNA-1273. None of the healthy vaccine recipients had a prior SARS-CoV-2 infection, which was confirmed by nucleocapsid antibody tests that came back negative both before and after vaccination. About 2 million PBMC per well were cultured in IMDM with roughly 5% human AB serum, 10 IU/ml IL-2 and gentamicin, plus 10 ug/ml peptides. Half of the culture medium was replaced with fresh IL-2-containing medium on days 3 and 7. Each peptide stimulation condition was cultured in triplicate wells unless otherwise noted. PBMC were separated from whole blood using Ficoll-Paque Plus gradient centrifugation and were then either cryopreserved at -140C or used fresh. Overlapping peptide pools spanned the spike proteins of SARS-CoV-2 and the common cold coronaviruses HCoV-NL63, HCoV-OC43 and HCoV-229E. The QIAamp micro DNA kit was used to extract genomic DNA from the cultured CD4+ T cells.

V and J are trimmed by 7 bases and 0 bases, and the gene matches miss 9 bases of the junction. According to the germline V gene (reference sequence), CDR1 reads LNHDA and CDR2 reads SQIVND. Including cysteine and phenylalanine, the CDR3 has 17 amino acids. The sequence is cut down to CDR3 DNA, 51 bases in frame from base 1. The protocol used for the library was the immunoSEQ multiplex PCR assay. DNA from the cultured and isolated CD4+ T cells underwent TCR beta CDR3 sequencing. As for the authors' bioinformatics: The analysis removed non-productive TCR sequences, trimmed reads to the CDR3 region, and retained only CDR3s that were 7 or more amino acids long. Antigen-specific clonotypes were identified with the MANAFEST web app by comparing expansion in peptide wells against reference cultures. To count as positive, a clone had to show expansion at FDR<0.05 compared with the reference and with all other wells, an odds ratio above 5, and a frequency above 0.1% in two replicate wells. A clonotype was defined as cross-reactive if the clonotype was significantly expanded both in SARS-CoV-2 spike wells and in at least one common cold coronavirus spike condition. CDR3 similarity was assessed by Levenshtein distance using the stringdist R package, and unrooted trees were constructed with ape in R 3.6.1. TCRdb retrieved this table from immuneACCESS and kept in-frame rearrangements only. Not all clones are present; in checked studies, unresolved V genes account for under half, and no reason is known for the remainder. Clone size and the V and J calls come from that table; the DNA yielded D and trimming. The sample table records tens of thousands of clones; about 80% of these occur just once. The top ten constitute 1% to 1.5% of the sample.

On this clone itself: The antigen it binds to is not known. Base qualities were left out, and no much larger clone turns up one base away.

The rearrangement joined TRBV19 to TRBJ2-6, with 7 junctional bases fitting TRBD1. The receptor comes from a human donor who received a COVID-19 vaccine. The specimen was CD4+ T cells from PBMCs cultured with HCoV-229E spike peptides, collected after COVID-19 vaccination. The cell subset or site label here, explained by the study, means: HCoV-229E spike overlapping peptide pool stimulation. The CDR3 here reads CASKGTGTDSGANVLTF. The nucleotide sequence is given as TGTGCCAGTAAAGGCACAGGGACAGACTCTGGGGCCAACGTCCTGACTTTC.